The 2 T cell receptor beta chains given below trace back to one sample, sequenced in a study of stem cell transplantation in POMP-related autoinflammatory disease. The assay was immunoSEQ multiplex PCR, and TCRdb's table has in-frame clones only and misses some. The sample carries roughly 32,000 clones, almost 90% recorded once. Sequencing used CD4+ T cells from PBMCs, obtained before stem cell transplantation. These receptors originate from a human donor with POMP-related autoinflammation and immune dysregulation (PRAID).

The chain employs TRBV27 and TRBJ1-2; D call uncertain. Germline V gene lookup returns CDR1 MNHEY and CDR2 SMNVEV (reference sequence). This CDR3 contains 14 residues. Between the trimmed V and J ends, which lost 2 bases and 4 bases, there was a span of 11 bases. In DNA form, the CDR3 reads TGTGCCAGCAGTTTAAGTAGGCAGGTCTATGGCTACACCTTC. It encodes CASSLSRQVYGYTF.

The chain is built from TRBV20-1 and TRBJ2-4; D remains ambiguous. Germline V gene data show CDR1 as DFQATT and CDR2 as SNEGSKA (reference sequence). The CDR3 extends over 11 amino acids. V dropped 4 bases and J dropped 7 bases, with 8 bases sitting between them. Here the CDR3 DNA reads TGCAGTGCTATATGGAAGAACATTCAGTACTTC. Its protein product is CSAIWKNIQYF.